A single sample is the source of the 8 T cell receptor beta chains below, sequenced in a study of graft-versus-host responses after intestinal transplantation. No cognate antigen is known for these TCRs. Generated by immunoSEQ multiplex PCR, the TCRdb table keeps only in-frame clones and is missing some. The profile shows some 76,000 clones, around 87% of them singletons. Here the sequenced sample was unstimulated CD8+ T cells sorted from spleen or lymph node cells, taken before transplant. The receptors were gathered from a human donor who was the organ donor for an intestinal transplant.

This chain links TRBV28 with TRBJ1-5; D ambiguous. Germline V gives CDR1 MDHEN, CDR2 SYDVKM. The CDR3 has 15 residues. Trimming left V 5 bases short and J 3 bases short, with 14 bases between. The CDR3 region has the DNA TGTGCCAGCAGTCCCGGGCCCCTAGACAATCAGCCCCAGCATTTT. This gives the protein CASSPGPLDNQPQHF.

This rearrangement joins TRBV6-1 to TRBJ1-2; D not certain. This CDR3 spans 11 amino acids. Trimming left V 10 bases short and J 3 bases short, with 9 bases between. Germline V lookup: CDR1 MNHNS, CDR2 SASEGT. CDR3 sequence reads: CAIDKDYGYTF. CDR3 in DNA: TGTGCCATCGACAAGGACTATGGCTACACCTTC.

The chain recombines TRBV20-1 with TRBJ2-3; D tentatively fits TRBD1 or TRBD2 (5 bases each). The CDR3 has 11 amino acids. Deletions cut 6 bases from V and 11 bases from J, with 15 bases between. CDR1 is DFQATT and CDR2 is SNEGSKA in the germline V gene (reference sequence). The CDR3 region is CSAPGPSGQYF. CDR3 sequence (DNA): TGCAGTGCACCGGGGCCTTCGGGGCAGTATTTT.

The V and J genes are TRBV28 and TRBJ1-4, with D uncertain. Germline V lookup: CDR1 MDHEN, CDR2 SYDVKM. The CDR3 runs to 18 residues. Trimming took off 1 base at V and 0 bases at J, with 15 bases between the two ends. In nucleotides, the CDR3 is TGTGCCAGCAGTTTATCTTCCGCACGGGAGGCAACTAATGAAAAACTGTTTTTT. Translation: CASSLSSAREATNEKLFF. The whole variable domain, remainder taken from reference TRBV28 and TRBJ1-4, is DVKVTQSSRYLVKRTGEKVFLECVQDMDHENMFWYRQDPGLGLRLIYFSYDVKMKEKGDIPEGYSVSREKKERFSLILESASTNQTSMYLCASSLSSAREATNEKLFFGSGTQLSVL.

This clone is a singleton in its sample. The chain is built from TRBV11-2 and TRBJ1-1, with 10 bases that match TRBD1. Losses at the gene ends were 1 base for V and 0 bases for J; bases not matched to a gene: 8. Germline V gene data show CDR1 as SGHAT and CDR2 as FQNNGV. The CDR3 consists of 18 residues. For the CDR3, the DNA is TGTGCCAGCAGCTTAGTCGGACAGGGGACAGGGGTGAACACTGAAGCTTTCTTT. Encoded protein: CASSLVGQGTGVNTEAFF.

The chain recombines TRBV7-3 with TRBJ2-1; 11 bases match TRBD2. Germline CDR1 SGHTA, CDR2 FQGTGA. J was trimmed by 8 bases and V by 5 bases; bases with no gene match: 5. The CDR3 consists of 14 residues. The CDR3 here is CASSPSGGYDEQFF. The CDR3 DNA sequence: TGTGCCAGCAGCCCTAGCGGGGGGTACGATGAGCAGTTCTTC.

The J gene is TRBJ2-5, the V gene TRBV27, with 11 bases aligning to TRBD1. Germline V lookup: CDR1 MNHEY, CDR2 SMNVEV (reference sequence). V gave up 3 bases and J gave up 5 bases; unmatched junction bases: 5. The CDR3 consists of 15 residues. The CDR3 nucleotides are TGTGCCAGCAGTTTGGGACAGGGGGAGGAGGAGACCCAGTACTTC. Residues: CASSLGQGEEETQYF.

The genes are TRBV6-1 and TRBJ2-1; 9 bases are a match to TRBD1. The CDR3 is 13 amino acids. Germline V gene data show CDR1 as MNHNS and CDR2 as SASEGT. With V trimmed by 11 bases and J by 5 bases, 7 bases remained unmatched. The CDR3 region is CAGLDRGNNEQFF. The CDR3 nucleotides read TGTGCCGGACTAGACAGGGGGAACAATGAGCAGTTCTTC.